One sample yielded the 30 T cell receptor beta chains listed below, sequenced in a study of cytomegalovirus exposure and HLA in healthy donors (dated by TCRdb to 2016 to 2017). The protocol used for the library was the immunoSEQ multiplex PCR assay. The source is immuneACCESS, and TCRdb retained only in-frame sequences with V and J called. Part of the clones is not carried over; for the studies checked, unresolved V genes explain less than half of this, and the remainder is unexplained. This sample comprises 150,000 to 200,000 clones, about 81% of them detected only once. In total, the top ten clones hold over 0.95% of the sample. Sequenced sample: PBMCs. These TCRs come from a woman aged 25 to 39 in good health and CMV-seronegative.

V and J are TRBV30 and TRBJ1-4; TRBD1 is a possible D gene (6 bases). Germline V gives CDR1 GTSNPN, CDR2 SVGIG (reference sequence). This CDR3 spans 17 amino acids. Trimming took off 2 bases at V and 7 bases at J, with 23 bases between the two ends. CDR3 nucleotide sequence: TGTGCCTGGAGTAGTGGCTTGGGGGGGCAGAGGGGTGAAAAACTGTTTTTT. Translating gives CAWSSGLGGQRGEKLFF. Filled out from reference TRBV30 and TRBJ1-4, the complete variable domain reads SQTIHQWPATLVQPVGSPLSLECTVEGTSNPNLYWYRQAAGRGLQLLFYSVGIGQISSEVPQNLSASRPQDRQFILSSKKLLLSDSGFYLCAWSSGLGGQRGEKLFFGSGTQLSVL.

This clone was found a few times. The chain combines TRBV25-1 with TRBJ1-1; D is uncertain. Germline V CDR1 and CDR2: MGHDK, SYGVNS. With 2 bases removed from V and 9 bases from J, the gap between germline ends came to 13 bases. This CDR3 has 13 amino acids. For the CDR3, the DNA is TGTGCCAGCAGTGAAACGCGAGGGCAGCAAGCTTTCTTT. Encoded protein: CASSETRGQQAFF.

The chain has TRBV9 and TRBJ2-3; D may be TRBD2 (5 bases). The CDR3 runs to 14 residues. Germline-derived CDR1 and CDR2 are SGDLS and YYNGEE. The V gene lost 0 bases and the J gene lost 2 bases, with 7 bases spanning the gap. The CDR3 sequence is CASSVGRATDTQYF. CDR3 DNA sequence: TGTGCCAGCAGCGTAGGGCGGGCCACAGATACGCAGTATTTT. The complete variable domain, with remaining parts taken from reference TRBV9 and TRBJ2-3, reads DSGVTQTPKHLITATGQRVTLRCSPRSGDLSVYWYQQSLDQGLQFLIQYYNGEERAKGNILERFSAQQFPDLHSELNLSSLELGDSALYFCASSVGRATDTQYFGPGTRLTVL.

This sequence joins TRBV7-3 and TRBJ2-3; TRBD2 matches at 8 bases. The CDR3 totals 15 residues. V lost 3 bases to trimming and J lost 4 bases; unmatched junction nucleotides: 6. Germline V gene data show CDR1 as SGHTA and CDR2 as FQGTGA. The CDR3 is CASSFSGAGSDTQYF. The CDR3 DNA is TGTGCCAGCAGCTTTAGCGGGGCCGGGTCAGATACGCAGTATTTT.

The chain carries TRBV6-5 and TRBJ1-6, with D tentatively TRBD1 (5 bases). Trimming removed 2 bases at V and 0 bases at J, with 5 bases between. Germline V gene sequence: CDR1 MNHEY, CDR2 SVGAGI. CDR3 size: 15 residues. As DNA, the CDR3 is TGTGCCAGCAGTTACGACAGCTCCTATAATTCACCCCTCCACTTT. Translating gives CASSYDSSYNSPLHF.

Only a few counts were recorded for this clone. The chain joins TRBV19 to TRBJ2-1, with D unclear. The CDR3 contains 13 residues. The germline V and J ends were trimmed by 7 bases and 0 bases, with 7 bases remaining between them. Germline assignment: CDR1 LNHDA and CDR2 SQIVND (reference sequence). The CDR3 DNA sequence: TGTGCCAGTAAGAAGAGCTCCTACAATGAGCAGTTCTTC. The encoded protein is CASKKSSYNEQFF.

The V and J genes are TRBV25-1 and TRBJ2-2; tentative D call: TRBD1 (6 bases). Germline loops: CDR1 MGHDK, CDR2 SYGVNS. V shed 6 bases and J shed 0 bases, with 11 bases lying between them. The CDR3 covers 15 residues. The CDR3 region is CASRGQPSNTGELFF. The DNA of the CDR3 is TGTGCCAGCAGAGGACAGCCTTCGAACACCGGGGAGCTGTTTTTT.

This clone appeared once. The chain links TRBV30 to TRBJ1-4; 8 bases align to TRBD1. The CDR3 is 15 amino acids. J was trimmed by 7 bases and V by 0 bases; bases with no gene match: 7. Germline V gives CDR1 GTSNPN, CDR2 SVGIG (reference sequence). CDR3 sequence (DNA): TGTGCCTGGAGTGTACAGGGGGGACAAGGTGAAAAACTGTTTTTT. Translation: CAWSVQGGQGEKLFF.

V gene TRBV27 combines with J gene TRBJ2-3, with 11 bases aligning to TRBD1. The J segment lost 5 bases and the V segment lost 5 bases, leaving 12 bases of the junction unmatched. Germline V gene lookup returns CDR1 MNHEY and CDR2 SMNVEV (reference sequence). This CDR3 comprises 17 residues. Here the CDR3 reads CASSPDRTGGLGDTQYF. The DNA of the CDR3 is TGTGCCAGCAGTCCCGACCGGACAGGGGGCTTAGGAGATACGCAGTATTTT.

This rearrangement joins TRBV1 to TRBJ2-5; the tabulated D call, TRBD2, remains unverified against the DNA. TRBV1 counts as a pseudogene. The CDR3 sequence is 19 residues long. CDR3 in DNA: TGCACCAGCAGCCATACCGGGACTAGCGGGGGGGGTCCGTGGGAGACCCAGTACTTC. The encoded protein is CTSSHTGTSGGGPWETQYF.

The chain couples TRBV5-4 to TRBJ2-2; 9 nucleotides line up with TRBD1. Germline trimming cut 4 bases from V and 4 bases from J; bases unmatched to any gene: 5. Germline loops: CDR1 SGHNT, CDR2 YYREEE (reference sequence). The CDR3 consists of 15 residues. CDR3 coding DNA: TGTGCCAGCAGCCGGGACAGGGCGGGCACCGGGGAGCTGTTTTTT. Amino acids: CASSRDRAGTGELFF.

The J gene is TRBJ2-3, the V gene TRBV6-5; 9 bases match TRBD1. The CDR3 runs 16 residues. The ends lost 2 bases at V and 4 bases at J; junction bases unmatched: 7. Looked up from germline, CDR1 is MNHEY and CDR2 is SVGAGI. The CDR3: CASSYGTGFGSDTQYF. The CDR3 DNA reads TGTGCCAGCAGTTACGGGACAGGGTTTGGTTCAGATACGCAGTATTTT.

V usage is TRBV5-1 and J usage is TRBJ1-1, with D unresolved. The V end was cut by 3 bases, the J end by 0 bases, with 9 bases between. The CDR3 runs to 14 residues. Germline values: CDR1 SGHRS, CDR2 YFSETQ. The CDR3 DNA follows: TGCGCCAGCAGCTCGCCGGGAGTGAACACTGAAGCTTTCTTT. Amino acids: CASSSPGVNTEAFF. Variable domain in full (rest from reference TRBV5-1 and TRBJ1-1): KAGVTQTPRYLIKTRGQQVTLSCSPISGHRSVSWYQQTPGQGLQFLFEYFSETQRNKGNFPGRFSGRQFSNSRSEMNVSTLELGDSALYLCASSSPGVNTEAFFGQGTRLTVV.

The rearrangement links TRBV29-1 to TRBJ1-1, with D maybe TRBD1 (5 bases). CDR1 is SQVTM, CDR2 ANQGSEA, per germline. The CDR3 totals 14 residues. Trimming cost V 4 bases and J 1 base, with 13 bases left between them. CDR3 DNA: TGCAGCGTTGTCCGTGGGGGGAAGAACACTGAAGCTTTCTTT. Translated: CSVVRGGKNTEAFF.

The rearrangement links TRBV11-2 to TRBJ1-5; D is unresolved. V dropped 5 bases and J dropped 9 bases, with 14 bases sitting between them. The V gene's germline CDR1 is SGHAT and CDR2 FQNNGV. This CDR3 is built from 13 residues. The CDR3 DNA follows: TGTGCCAGCAGCCCAACCCCGGGGTTGCCCCAGCATTTT. Translated: CASSPTPGLPQHF.

The J gene is TRBJ2-5, the V gene TRBV5-1; perhaps TRBD2 as D (6 bases). The V and J ends lost 5 bases and 3 bases respectively, with 14 bases between them. The CDR3 is made up of 14 amino acids. From germline, CDR1 is SGHRS and CDR2 YFSETQ. The CDR3 is CASRIGGSEETQYF. The CDR3 nucleotides read TGCGCCAGCAGAATCGGAGGGTCGGAAGAGACCCAGTACTTC.

V gene TRBV11-2 combines with J gene TRBJ2-7; TRBD2 is a possible D gene (6 bases). The CDR3 is made up of 15 amino acids. Between the trimmed V and J ends, which lost 1 base and 0 bases, there was a span of 10 bases. Looked up from germline, CDR1 is SGHAT and CDR2 is FQNNGV. CDR3 loop: CASSLGGDRSYEQYF. The CDR3, as DNA: TGTGCCAGCAGCTTAGGGGGGGACCGCTCCTACGAGCAGTACTTC.

The CDR3 reads CASSLGALHNEQFF. The DNA of the CDR3 is TGTGCCAGCAGCTTGGGGGCTCTCCACAATGAGCAGTTCTTC. J is TRBJ2-1 and V is TRBV7-8, with a weak D call TRBD1 (6 bases). The V gene lost 3 bases and the J gene lost 5 bases, with 11 bases spanning the gap. The CDR3 covers 14 residues. CDR1 is SGHVS, CDR2 FQNEAQ, per germline.

V and J are TRBV30 and TRBJ1-2, with 8 positions matching TRBD1. The V and J ends lost 8 bases and 7 bases, in that order; junction bases with no gene match: 6. The CDR3 spans 11 residues. In germline, CDR1 is GTSNPN, CDR2 SVGIG (reference sequence). In DNA, the CDR3 is TGTGCCGGACAGGGTGGGTTTGGCTACACCTTC. It yields the protein CAGQGGFGYTF.

A few counts support this clone. The V call is TRBV10-3, the J call TRBJ2-3; D perhaps matches TRBD1 (5 bases). Germline values: CDR1 ENHRY, CDR2 SYGVKD. V lost 11 bases, J lost 1 base, and 16 bases lay in between. CDR3 length equals 14 residues. CDR3 protein: CALSVSRGTDTQYF. DNA of the CDR3: TGTGCCCTAAGCGTCAGCAGGGGCACAGATACGCAGTATTTT.

This chain uses TRBV5-1 with TRBJ2-1, with TRBD2 matching 10 bases. Germline V CDR1 and CDR2: SGHRS, YFSETQ. The length of the CDR3 is 15 residues. J lost 6 bases, V lost 0 bases, and 3 bases had no gene match. CDR3 in amino acids: CASSLDVAGGNEQFF. For the CDR3, the DNA is TGCGCCAGCAGCTTGGACGTAGCGGGGGGCAATGAGCAGTTCTTC.

This chain uses TRBV5-1 with TRBJ1-1, with D possibly being TRBD1 (6 bases). Germline CDR1 SGHRS, CDR2 YFSETQ. Trimming removed 0 bases from V and 2 bases from J, with 14 bases in between. The CDR3 runs 16 residues. The CDR3 DNA is TGCGCCAGCAGCTTGGATCCCCCAGGGGTAAACACTGAAGCTTTCTTT. This codes for CASSLDPPGVNTEAFF.

The rearrangement links TRBV2 to TRBJ1-6; TRBD1 might be the D (5 bases). The V and J ends lost 5 bases and 7 bases respectively, with 12 bases between them. Germline V gives CDR1 SNHLY, CDR2 FYNNEI. CDR3 length: 14 amino acids. The CDR3, as DNA: TGTGCCAGCAGTCGCCAGGGTGGAAATTCACCCCTCCACTTT. Protein product: CASSRQGGNSPLHF.

The gene calls are TRBV2 and TRBJ2-4, with 11 nucleotides matching TRBD1. Germline values: CDR1 SNHLY, CDR2 FYNNEI. J lost 1 base, V lost 6 bases, and 8 bases had no gene match. The CDR3 length is 17 residues. The CDR3: CASRPGQGVLAKNIQYF. CDR3 sequence (DNA): TGTGCCAGCAGACCGGGACAGGGGGTCTTGGCCAAAAACATTCAGTACTTC. The full variable domain, with the rest looked up from reference TRBV2 and TRBJ2-4, is EPEVTQTPSHQVTQMGQEVILRCVPISNHLYFYWYRQILGQKVEFLVSFYNNEISEKSEIFDDQFSVERPDGSNFTLKIRSTKLEDSAMYFCASRPGQGVLAKNIQYFGAGTRLSVL.

The rearrangement links TRBV4-2 to TRBJ2-7; the match to TRBD1 covers 8 bases. The germline gives CDR1 LGHNA, CDR2 YNFKEQ. This CDR3 has 14 residues. J was trimmed by 5 bases and V by 4 bases; bases with no gene match: 7. In DNA form, the CDR3 reads TGTGCCAGCAGCCCTCCTACAGGGGGAAACGAGCAGTACTTC. This sequence encodes CASSPPTGGNEQYF.

This chain joins TRBV9 and TRBJ2-5, with 7 bases matching TRBD1. From germline, CDR1 is SGDLS and CDR2 YYNGEE. The CDR3 is made up of 15 amino acids. The V gene end was trimmed by 0 bases and the J gene end by 5 bases; junction bases not matched to a gene: 7. The CDR3 DNA reads as TGTGCCAGCAGCGTAGAAGGGGCCAGGGGGGAGACCCAGTACTTC. Its translation: CASSVEGARGETQYF.

The gene calls are TRBV7-2 and TRBJ1-2; D unresolved. Germline CDR1 SGHTA, CDR2 FQGNSA. V was trimmed by 4 bases and J by 6 bases, leaving 18 bases between them. There are 15 residues in the CDR3. The CDR3 nucleotides are TGTGCCAGCAGCTCCGAGGGCAGACCCGGGGATGGCTACACCTTC. Protein product: CASSSEGRPGDGYTF. Together with reference TRBV7-2 and TRBJ1-2, the CDR3 gives the full variable domain: GAGVSQSPSNKVTEKGKDVELRCDPISGHTALYWYRQSLGQGLEFLIYFQGNSAPDKSGLPSDRFSAERTGGSVSTLTIQRTQQEDSAVYLCASSSEGRPGDGYTFGSGTRLTVV.

V usage is TRBV5-1 and J usage is TRBJ1-4; D gene unclear. The CDR3 covers 14 residues. Germline loops: CDR1 SGHRS, CDR2 YFSETQ. Between the trimmed V and J ends, which lost 0 bases and 6 bases, there was a span of 9 bases. CDR3 sequence: CASSLGSSHEKLFF. DNA for the CDR3: TGCGCCAGCAGCTTGGGCAGTTCCCATGAAAAACTGTTTTTT.

The chain joins TRBV27 to TRBJ2-7, with TRBD1 identical over 8 bases. The CDR3 covers 13 residues. The J segment lost 6 bases and the V segment lost 6 bases, leaving 7 bases of the junction unmatched. The germline V gene has CDR1 MNHEY and CDR2 SMNVEV (reference sequence). The CDR3 DNA follows: TGTGCCAGCAGCCACGAGACAGGGGTCGAGCAGTACTTC. It translates to CASSHETGVEQYF.

This clone showed up just once. This chain joins TRBV6-1 and TRBJ1-1; no firm D call. V lost 5 bases and J lost 8, with 12 bases in between. Germline CDR1 MNHNS, CDR2 SASEGT. The CDR3 loop spans 12 amino acids. The CDR3 DNA sequence: TGTGCCAGCAGTTATAGACAAGCCGAAGCTTTCTTT. It codes for CASSYRQAEAFF.